This T cell receptor (beta chain) was sequenced during a study of blood T cell repertoires in COVID-19 (dated by TCRdb to 2018 to 2021). Background for the entire study: The collaborator samples originated in the United States, Italy and Spain and spanned the acute and convalescent phases of COVID-19. The material from the prospective study consisted of cDNA or gDNA derived from T cells, B-cell-depleted T cells, or PBMCs. Subjects who had been exposed to COVID-19, were actively infected with it, or had recovered from it provided the deeply sampled blood TCRbeta repertoires that made up the dataset. A freely available public database, intended as a resource for researchers studying the immune response to SARS-CoV-2, is where the repertoires were released. The samples were drawn from the first 160 participants of the ongoing ImmuneRACE study and from over 950 subjects provided by 6 global collaborators. Sample metadata almost always included a de-identified subject ID, COVID-19 status, age in years and sex. Where available, HLA class I and class II types were taken from metadata supplied by the sample provider and were not determined by assay-based typing. Results and caveats for the whole study, not just this receptor: How much clinical and demographic metadata was included differed by source and by participant, and the metadata was provided uncurated.

One collaborating source in Seattle enrolled patients during active infection and followed them longitudinally through the course of disease. Each collaborating institution followed its own protocols to collect whole blood in K2EDTA tubes. For TCRbeta analysis, collaborators shipped samples in one of three forms: frozen whole blood, isolated PBMCs, or DNA extracted from either of those sample types. The germline V gene sets CDR1 to SGHDT and CDR2 to YYEEEE. V sheds 4 bases and J sheds 3 bases, leaving 14 bases between their ends. The CDR3 numbers 14 residues from cysteine through phenylalanine. This entry keeps only the CDR3 DNA: 42 bases, framed from base 1. Turning to this clone: Its antigen is still unknown. No base quality information exists; no much larger clone differs at one position.

TCRbeta CDR3 regions were amplified from genomic DNA using the immunoSEQ Assay, a bias-controlled multiplex PCR. Per the original workflow: Nucleated cell counts per sample were estimated from amplification of reference gene primers within the assay. To quantify the absolute abundance of each unique TCRbeta CDR3 rearrangement, sequence reads were collapsed and filtered. For each sample, productive Simpson clonality was calculated as the square root of Simpson's diversity index over productive rearrangements. TCRdb took over this immuneACCESS table, retaining in-frame rearrangements with V and J assigned. Such tables are incomplete; in checked studies, under half of the missing clones stem from an unresolved V gene, and the remainder is unexplained. That table furnishes V, J and clone size, whereas the DNA furnished D and trimming. The sample contains roughly 500,000 clones, approximately 92% of them found a single time. The top ten clonotypes cover around 0.95% of the sample.

The sequencing sample was made of peripheral blood. The TCR sequence derives from a man younger than 35 with COVID-19, enrolled during active disease. The rearrangement combines TRBV5-6 with TRBJ2-7, with a tentative D gene TRBD2 over 6 matching bases. The CDR3 region reads CASSIDTGGYEQYF. Read as DNA, the sequence is TGTGCCAGCAGCATTGACACCGGGGGCTACGAGCAGTACTTC.